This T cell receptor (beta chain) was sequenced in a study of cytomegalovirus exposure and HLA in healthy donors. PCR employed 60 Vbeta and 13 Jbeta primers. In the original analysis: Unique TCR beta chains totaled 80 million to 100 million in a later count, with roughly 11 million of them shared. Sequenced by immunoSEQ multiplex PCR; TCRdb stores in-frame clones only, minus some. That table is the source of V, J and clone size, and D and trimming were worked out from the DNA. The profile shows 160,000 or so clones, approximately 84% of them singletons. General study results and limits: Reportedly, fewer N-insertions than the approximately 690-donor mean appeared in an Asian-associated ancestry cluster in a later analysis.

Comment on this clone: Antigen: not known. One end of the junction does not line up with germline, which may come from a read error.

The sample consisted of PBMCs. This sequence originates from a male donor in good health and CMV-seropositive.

The CDR3 DNA reads TGTTCCAGCAGCCTCACAGTAGGCGGGAGCTCAGATACGCAGTATTTT. Translating gives CSSSLTVGGSSDTQYF. The chain combines TRBV7-9 with TRBJ2-3, with 7 bases that match TRBD2. This CDR3 has 16 amino acids. CDR1 and CDR2 (germline): SEHNR, FQNEAQ (reference sequence). Using reference TRBV7-9 and TRBJ2-3 for the parts outside the CDR3, the full variable domain is DTGVSQNPRHKITKRGQNVTFRCDPISEHNRLYWYRQTLGQGPEFLTYFQNEAQLEKSRLLSDRFSAERPKGSFSTLEIQRTEQGDSAMYLCSSSLTVGGSSDTQYFGPGTRLTVL.